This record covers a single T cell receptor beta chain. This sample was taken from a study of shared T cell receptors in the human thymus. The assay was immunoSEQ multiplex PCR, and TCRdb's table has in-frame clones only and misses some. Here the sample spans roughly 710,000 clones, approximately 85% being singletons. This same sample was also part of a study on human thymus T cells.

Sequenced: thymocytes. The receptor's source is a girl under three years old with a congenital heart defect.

The CDR3 spells CASSWRKGAWETQYF. The CDR3, as DNA: TGCGCCAGCAGCTGGAGAAAGGGGGCATGGGAGACCCAGTACTTC. V usage is TRBV5-1 and J usage is TRBJ2-5, with TRBD1 matching over 7 bases. The trim removed 3 bases at V and 5 bases at J, leaving 10 bases unmatched. Germline values: CDR1 SGHRS, CDR2 YFSETQ. The CDR3 consists of 15 residues. The full variable domain, in which reference TRBV5-1 and TRBJ2-5 provide the parts outside the CDR3, is KAGVTQTPRYLIKTRGQQVTLSCSPISGHRSVSWYQQTPGQGLQFLFEYFSETQRNKGNFPGRFSGRQFSNSRSEMNVSTLELGDSALYLCASSWRKGAWETQYFGPGTRLLVL.